Listed below are T cell receptor beta chains from one sample, sequenced in a study of early T cells in non-severe SARS-CoV-2 infection. TCRdb reprocessed the 5' RACE reads via MiXCR and lists one record per CDR3 protein. The sample has under 60,000 distinct CDR3 sequences, approximately 9.7% seen once. Sequences were obtained from whole blood. All receptors come from an adult who was a healthcare worker with PCR-confirmed SARS-CoV-2 infection or an uninfected control (not recorded which). CDR3s include the opening cysteine and the closing phenylalanine or tryptophan. D genes are given only for firm matches. Clone size is stated in some rows and not others, as once, few, many or a class when expanded.

13	NA	TRBV12-3/TRBV12-4	TRBJ1-5	NA	TGTGCCAGCAGCTTGACAGGACATCAGCCCCAGCATTTT	CASSLTGHQPQHF
14	few	TRBV6-1	TRBJ2-7	TRBD1	TGTGCCAGCAGGGACAGGGTGAGCTCCTACGAGCAGTACTTC	CASRDRVSSYEQYF
15	NA	TRBV11-2	TRBJ2-3	NA	TGTGCCAGCAGCTTAGCCTCAGTCGCCACAGATACGCAGTATTTT	CASSLASVATDTQYF
14	NA	TRBV29-1	TRBJ1-2	TRBD1	TGCAGCGCATTCGGGACAGGGGCAAACTATGGCTACACCTTC	CSAFGTGANYGYTF
13	few	TRBV4-1	TRBJ2-7	TRBD1	TGCGCCAGCAGCCAAGTATTAGGGGGCAAGCAGTACTTC	CASSQVLGGKQYF
14	many	TRBV7-9	TRBJ2-5	NA	TGTGCCAGCAGCTTTTGGCGAGGGAAAGAGACCCAGTACTTC	CASSFWRGKETQYF
15	NA	TRBV7-9	TRBJ1-1	TRBD1	TGTGCCAGCAGGAAAGGGACAGAGAGTAACACTGAAGCTTTCTTT	CASRKGTESNTEAFF
13	NA	TRBV29-1	TRBJ1-2	NA	TGCAGCGGAAGGGACGGGGCCAACTATGGCTACACCTTC	CSGRDGANYGYTF
13	few	TRBV30	TRBJ1-3	TRBD1	TGTGCCGGATCGGACAGGTCTGGAAACACCATATATTTT	CAGSDRSGNTIYF
19	few	TRBV7-9	TRBJ2-1	NA	TGTGCCAGCAGCACCTCGGGACTCCGCAAGGGTGGCCCCTACAATGAGCAGTTCTTC	CASSTSGLRKGGPYNEQFF
13	few	TRBV12-3/TRBV12-4	TRBJ1-3	NA	TGTGCCAGCAGTTGGACATTGGGAAACACCATATATTTT	CASSWTLGNTIYF
16	NA	TRBV7-3	TRBJ2-3	TRBD2	TGTGCCAGCAGCGATAGACTAGCGGGGCCCACAGATACGCAGTATTTT	CASSDRLAGPTDTQYF
14	NA	TRBV20-1	TRBJ1-2	NA	TGCAGTGCTAGACCCCCCCGGGAGGGGTATGGCTACACCTTC	CSARPPREGYGYTF
15	many	TRBV21-1	TRBJ1-2	NA	TGTGCCAGCAGCACCCAGGGGTTGAAGGGATATGGCTACACCTTC	CASSTQGLKGYGYTF
14	NA	TRBV20-1	TRBJ1-1	NA	TGCAGTGCTAGTCCCGCTCAAACGAACACTGAAGCTTTCTTT	CSASPAQTNTEAFF
15	NA	TRBV2	TRBJ2-1	NA	TGTGCCAGCAGGTTTGGGGGCCATTCCTACAATGAGCAGTTCTTC	CASRFGGHSYNEQFF
13	many	TRBV30	TRBJ1-5	NA	TGTGCCTGGAGTTCCTCGGGGAATCAGCCCCAGCATTTT	CAWSSSGNQPQHF
17	many	TRBV7-2	TRBJ2-1	NA	TGTGCCAGCAGCTTAATGGGCCCCTCGAGCTCCTACAATGAGCAGTTCTTC	CASSLMGPSSSYNEQFF
16	NA	TRBV6-6	TRBJ1-5	TRBD1	TGTGCCAGCAGTTACTCTTTAGGACAGGGCTTGCAGCCCCAGCATTTT	CASSYSLGQGLQPQHF
15	NA	TRBV9	TRBJ2-5	NA	TGTGCCAGCAGCGTTGGGACCATGTACCAAGAGACCCAGTACTTC	CASSVGTMYQETQYF
18	few	TRBV19	TRBJ2-7	NA	TGTGCCAGTAGTAGCCACCAACAAGGGGGAAAGAGGACGGCCGAGCAGTACTTC	CASSSHQQGGKRTAEQYF
14	many	TRBV15	TRBJ2-3	NA	TGTGCCACTAGTCGCCTGGAGGGGTCCGATACGCAGTATTTT	CATSRLEGSDTQYF
14	few	TRBV27	TRBJ2-7	NA	TGTGCCAGCAGGCCCTCGGGCCTCCCCTTCGAGCAGTACTTC	CASRPSGLPFEQYF
16	many	TRBV5-1	TRBJ1-1	TRBD1	TGCGCCAGCAGCTCAACCGGGACAGGGATTGGCACTGAAGCTTTCTTT	CASSSTGTGIGTEAFF
16	many	TRBV4-1	TRBJ2-1	NA	TGCGCCAGCACTCCCCTTCCACGAGGGCCTAACAATGAGCAGTTCTTC	CASTPLPRGPNNEQFF
16	many	TRBV3-1	TRBJ2-7	TRBD1	TGTGCCAGCAGCCAGCTCCGGGACAGGAGCTCCTACGAGCAGTACTTC	CASSQLRDRSSYEQYF
14	few	TRBV2	TRBJ2-3	TRBD1	TGTGCCAGCCGACCGACAGGGCTCCCAGATACGCAGTATTTT	CASRPTGLPDTQYF
15	many	TRBV7-6	TRBJ1-2	TRBD1	TGTGCCAGCAGCTTAGGACAGGGGGACCACCTAGGCTACACCTTC	CASSLGQGDHLGYTF
13	few	TRBV20-1	TRBJ1-3	NA	TGCAGTGCTAGGGGGTCCTCTGGAAACACCATATATTTT	CSARGSSGNTIYF
13	few	TRBV20-1	TRBJ2-1	NA	TGCAGTGCTAGGGCCTTATCTTCTAATGAGCAGTTCTTC	CSARALSSNEQFF
14	few	TRBV20-1	TRBJ2-3	TRBD2	TGCAGTGCCAACCCAGCGGGGAATGCAGATACGCAGTATTTT	CSANPAGNADTQYF
17	many	TRBV7-8	TRBJ1-1	NA	TGTGCCAGCAGCTTAATCCGGGCTAACCGGGAGGACACTGAAGCTTTCTTT	CASSLIRANREDTEAFF
13	NA	TRBV20-1	TRBJ1-4	NA	TGCAGTGCTCCCGGGACAAACACAGAAAAACTGTTTTTT	CSAPGTNTEKLFF
19	few	TRBV4-1	TRBJ2-1	NA	TGCGCCAGCAGCCAATATCCCGCAGGTCGGCGGGACTCCTGCAATGAGCAGTTCTTC	CASSQYPAGRRDSCNEQFF